The clone carrying this TCR beta chain has a handful of counts. The V end lost 7 bases, the J end lost 6 bases, and 12 bases lay between the germline ends. CDR3 length equals 12 residues. The germline V gene has CDR1 SQVTM and CDR2 ANQGSEA. This entry belongs to a study of blood T cells in healthy people across ages. Study-level background: For every two T cells, template switching captured about one barcoded beta molecule.

Then a second PCR, running roughly 6 to 11 cycles, was carried out with a sample-barcoded 5' primer and a J-beta primer mix. MiXCR, applied by TCRdb to the 5' RACE reads, yields one record per CDR3 protein. The repertoire holds hundreds of thousands of distinct CDR3 sequences, less than 25% seen once, with 8.7% in the top ten. These data were also filed under a second study, of T cells of mothers and their children. That source reports: The sample comes from roughly 9 healthy Caucasian donors: mothers and children. cDNA was synthesized from all extracted RNA at roughly 1.5 ug per reaction. Sequencing returned over 9.5 million TCR beta CDR3 reads per mother and 2.5 million to 3 million per child.

The sequencing input was blood. The chain couples TRBV29-1 to TRBJ2-2; the D call may be TRBD1 or TRBD2 (5 bases each). The sequence derives from a boy aged 5-17 years in good health. CDR3 nucleotide sequence: TGCAGCGCCGGCCGGGGCCCCGGGGAGCTGTTTTTT. This translates into CSAGRGPGELFF.